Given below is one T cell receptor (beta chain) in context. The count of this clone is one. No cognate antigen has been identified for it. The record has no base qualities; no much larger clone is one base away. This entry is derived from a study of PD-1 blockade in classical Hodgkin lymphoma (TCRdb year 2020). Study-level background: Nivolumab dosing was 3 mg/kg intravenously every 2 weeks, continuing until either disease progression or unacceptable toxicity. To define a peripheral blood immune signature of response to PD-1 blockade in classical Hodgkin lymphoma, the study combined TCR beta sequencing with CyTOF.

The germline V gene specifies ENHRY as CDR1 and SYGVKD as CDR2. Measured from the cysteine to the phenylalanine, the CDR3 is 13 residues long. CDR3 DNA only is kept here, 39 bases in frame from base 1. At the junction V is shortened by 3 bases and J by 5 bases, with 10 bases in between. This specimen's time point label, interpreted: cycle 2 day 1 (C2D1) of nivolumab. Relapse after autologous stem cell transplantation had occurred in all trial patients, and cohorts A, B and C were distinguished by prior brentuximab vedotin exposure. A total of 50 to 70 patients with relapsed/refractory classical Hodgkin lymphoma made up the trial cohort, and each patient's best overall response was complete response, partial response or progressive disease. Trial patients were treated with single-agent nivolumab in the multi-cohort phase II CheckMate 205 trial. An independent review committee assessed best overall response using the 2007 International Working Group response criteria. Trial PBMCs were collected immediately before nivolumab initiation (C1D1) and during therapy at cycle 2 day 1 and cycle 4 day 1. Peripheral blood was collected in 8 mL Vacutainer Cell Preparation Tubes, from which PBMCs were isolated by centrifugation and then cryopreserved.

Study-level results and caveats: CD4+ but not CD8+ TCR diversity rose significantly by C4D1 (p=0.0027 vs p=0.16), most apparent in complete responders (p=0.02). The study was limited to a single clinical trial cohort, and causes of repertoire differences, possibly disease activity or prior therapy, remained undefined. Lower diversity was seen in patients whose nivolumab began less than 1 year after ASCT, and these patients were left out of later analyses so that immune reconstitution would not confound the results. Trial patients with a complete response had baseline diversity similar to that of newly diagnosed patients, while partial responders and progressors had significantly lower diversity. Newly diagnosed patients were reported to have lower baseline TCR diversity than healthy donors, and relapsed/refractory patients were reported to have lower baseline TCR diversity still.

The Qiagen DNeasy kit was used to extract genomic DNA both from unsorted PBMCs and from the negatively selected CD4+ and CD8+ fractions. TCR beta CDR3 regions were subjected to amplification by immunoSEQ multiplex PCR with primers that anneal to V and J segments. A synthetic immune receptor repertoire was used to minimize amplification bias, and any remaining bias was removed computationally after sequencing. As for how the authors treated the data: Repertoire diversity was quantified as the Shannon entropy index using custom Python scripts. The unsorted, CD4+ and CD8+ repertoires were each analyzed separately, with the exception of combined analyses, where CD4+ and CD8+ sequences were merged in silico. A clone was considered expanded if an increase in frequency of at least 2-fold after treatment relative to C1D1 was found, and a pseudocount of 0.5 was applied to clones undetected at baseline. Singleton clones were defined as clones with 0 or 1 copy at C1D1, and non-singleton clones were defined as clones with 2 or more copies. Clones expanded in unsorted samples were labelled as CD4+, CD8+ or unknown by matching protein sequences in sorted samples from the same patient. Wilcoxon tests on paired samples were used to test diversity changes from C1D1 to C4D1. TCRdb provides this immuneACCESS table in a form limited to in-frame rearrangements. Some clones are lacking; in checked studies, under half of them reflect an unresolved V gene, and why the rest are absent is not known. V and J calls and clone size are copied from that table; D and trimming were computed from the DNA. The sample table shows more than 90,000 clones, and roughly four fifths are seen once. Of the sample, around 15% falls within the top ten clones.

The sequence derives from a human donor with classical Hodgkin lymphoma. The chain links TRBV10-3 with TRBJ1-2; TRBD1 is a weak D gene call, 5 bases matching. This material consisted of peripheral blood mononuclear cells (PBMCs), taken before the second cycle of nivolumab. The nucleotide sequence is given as TGTGCCATCAGTGAAAGGGGAGAATATGGCTACACCTTC. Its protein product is CAISERGEYGYTF.